Following are 15 T cell receptor beta chains from one sample sequenced in a study of cytomegalovirus exposure and HLA in healthy donors. Here immunoSEQ multiplex PCR was the method, and the copy in TCRdb shows in-frame clones only, minus some. The sample shows over 150,000 clones, over 85% of them seen only once. The sequenced sample was PBMCs. These receptors were collected from a man between 18 and 35 years old in good health and CMV-seropositive.

CDR3 in amino acids: CASSLRYFPKGTTSYEQYF. In DNA, the CDR3 is TGTGCCAGCAGTTTGCGATATTTTCCCAAGGGGACTACTTCTTACGAGCAGTACTTC. The rearrangement uses TRBV27 and TRBJ2-7; TRBD2 matches 7 bases. V shed 3 bases and J 4 bases; nucleotides not matched to a gene: 21. This CDR3 spans 19 amino acids. Germline V lookup: CDR1 MNHEY, CDR2 SMNVEV (reference sequence).

This clone occurred once. V usage is TRBV19 and J usage is TRBJ1-2; TRBD1 might be the D (6 bases). The ends were cut back, 9 bases at V and 2 bases at J, with 13 bases in the middle. Per germline, CDR1 LNHDA and CDR2 SQIVND (reference sequence). This CDR3 has 13 residues. The CDR3 spells CASRTEGNYGYTF. The CDR3 nucleotides are TGTGCCAGCCGGACAGAGGGGAACTATGGCTACACCTTC.

The chain combines TRBV18 with TRBJ1-1, with D perhaps matching TRBD1 (5 bases). The CDR3 length is 15 residues. The V end was cut by 2 bases, the J end by 5 bases, with 15 bases between. Germline lookup yields CDR1 KGHSH and CDR2 LQKENI. The CDR3 is CASSPGGDGGTEAFF. CDR3 nucleotide sequence: TGTGCCAGCTCACCAGGGGGGGACGGGGGAACTGAAGCTTTCTTT.

The chain is built from TRBV7-9 and TRBJ2-7; D is perhaps TRBD1 (5 bases). Trimming cost V 1 base and J 0 bases, with 13 bases left between them. The CDR3 runs 16 residues. Germline V lookup: CDR1 SEHNR, CDR2 FQNEAQ (reference sequence). CDR3 sequence reads: CASSLESRVSSYEQYF. The DNA for the CDR3 is TGTGCCAGCAGCTTAGAAAGCAGGGTGAGCTCCTACGAGCAGTACTTC.

This chain connects TRBV28 to TRBJ2-7; D is perhaps TRBD2 (7 bases). V was clipped by 6 bases and J by 0 bases, with 24 bases between them. The CDR3 totals 18 residues. Germline loops: CDR1 MDHEN, CDR2 SYDVKM. The CDR3 loop is CASSLGGLAGLSSYEQYF. DNA for the CDR3: TGTGCCAGCAGCCTAGGGGGTTTAGCGGGCCTAAGCTCCTACGAGCAGTACTTC.

The chain uses TRBV5-4 and TRBJ2-7, with 12 nucleotides matching TRBD1. This CDR3 spans 13 amino acids. Germline CDR1 SGHNT, CDR2 YYREEE (reference sequence). V trimming: 4 bases; J trimming: 5 bases; junction bases outside the gene matches: 1. The CDR3 reads CASSGDRGHEQYF. The CDR3 DNA follows: TGTGCCAGCAGCGGGGACAGGGGGCACGAGCAGTACTTC.

The chain joins TRBV15 to TRBJ2-5; TRBD2 matches 11 bases. Germline values: CDR1 LNHNV, CDR2 YYDKDF (reference sequence). V shed 5 bases and J 1 base; nucleotides not matched to a gene: 6. This CDR3 has 16 residues. CDR3 region: CATSPRLAGSQETQYF. CDR3 bases: TGTGCCACCAGCCCTCGACTAGCGGGGTCCCAAGAGACCCAGTACTTC.

The table lists this clone with a count of one. The V call is TRBV7-8, the J call TRBJ1-1; weak D call: TRBD1 (6 bases). This CDR3 comprises 19 residues. The ends were cut back, 1 base at V and 1 base at J, with 22 bases in the middle. Germline V gene data show CDR1 as SGHVS and CDR2 as FQNEAQ. DNA of the CDR3: TGTGCCAGCAGCTTAGAAGGTCCAGGGGACCTAGACTGGAACACTGAAGCTTTCTTT. Residues: CASSLEGPGDLDWNTEAFF.

This clone was counted a few times. This chain links TRBV2 with TRBJ2-7; 10 bases are shared with TRBD2. V dropped 4 bases and J dropped 3; count of bases not matched to a gene: 0. This CDR3 has 13 amino acids. Germline V gene data show CDR1 as SNHLY and CDR2 as FYNNEI. CDR3 in DNA: TGTGCCAGCAGTGCTAGCGGGAGCTACGAGCAGTACTTC. As protein: CASSASGSYEQYF.

This clone was observed a single time. The rearrangement links TRBV5-1 to TRBJ2-2; 7 bases fit TRBD1. The germline gives CDR1 SGHRS, CDR2 YFSETQ. CDR3 size: 14 residues. The V and J ends lost 4 bases and 4 bases, in that order; junction bases with no gene match: 4. The CDR3 protein is CASSTGQRTGELFF. The CDR3 bases are TGCGCCAGCAGCACGGGACAGCGCACCGGGGAGCTGTTTTTT.

The genes are TRBV2 and TRBJ2-7, with 7 bases aligning to TRBD2. Trimming took 8 bases from V and 0 from J; bases not matched to a gene: 7. Germline CDR1 and CDR2: SNHLY and FYNNEI. The CDR3 loop spans 14 amino acids. In DNA form, the CDR3 reads TGTGCCAGCGATTTATTAGCGGGCTCCTACGAGCAGTACTTC. Amino acids: CASDLLAGSYEQYF.

This chain joins TRBV30 and TRBJ2-7; TRBD2 aligns across 10 bases. CDR1 is GTSNPN, CDR2 SVGIG, per germline (reference sequence). This CDR3 is built from 14 residues. Losses at the gene ends were 2 bases for V and 2 bases for J; bases not matched to a gene: 3. The CDR3 sequence is CAWSITSGTYEQYF. Written as DNA, the CDR3 is TGTGCCTGGAGTATTACTAGCGGGACCTACGAGCAGTACTTC.

CDR3 residues: CASSPVMTGGLSGNTIYF. The CDR3 DNA reads as TGTGCCAGCTCACCTGTTATGACAGGGGGGCTCTCTGGAAACACCATATATTTT. J is TRBJ1-3 and V is TRBV18; TRBD1 agrees at 9 bases. In germline, CDR1 is KGHSH, CDR2 LQKENI. The CDR3 consists of 18 residues. Trimming removed 3 bases from V and 0 bases from J; junction bases left unmatched: 9.

This clone is a singleton in its sample. The chain couples TRBV28 to TRBJ1-4; TRBD1 matches 10 bases. The junction had 9 bases not matched to a gene; V was cut back by 4 bases and J by 4 bases. Germline V lookup: CDR1 MDHEN, CDR2 SYDVKM. The CDR3 length is 17 residues. CDR3: CASSSLGQGTFNEKLFF. CDR3 bases: TGTGCCAGCAGTTCGTTGGGACAGGGGACCTTTAATGAAAAACTGTTTTTT.

V and J are TRBV15 and TRBJ2-7, with 8 nucleotides matching TRBD2. Trimming removed 4 bases from V and 1 base from J; junction bases left unmatched: 15. CDR1 LNHNV and CDR2 YYDKDF come from the germline V gene (reference sequence). The CDR3 totals 18 residues. CDR3 loop: CATSTSGGAGGISYEQYF. The CDR3 DNA is TGTGCCACCAGCACTTCGGGGGGGGCGGGAGGAATATCCTACGAGCAGTACTTC.